This entry describes one TCR beta chain. Its cognate antigen is unknown. This sample was included in a study of blood T cells in healthy people across ages. Combining a sample-barcoded 5' primer with a J-beta primer mix, a second PCR ran for roughly 7 to 11 cycles. TCRdb reprocessed the 5' RACE reads with MiXCR, giving one entry per CDR3 protein. The sample contains 1.5 million to 2 million distinct CDR3 sequences, 30% to 40% of which appear only once. Per sample, no less than 5 micrograms of total RNA were extracted. Findings and caveats of the study: Unknown donor CMV status possibly confounded expanded clonotype changes. A strong correlation between TCR beta diversity and naive T cell percentage was seen.

Germline V gene data show CDR1 as SGHTA and CDR2 as FQGNSA. The CDR3 length is 17 residues. The trim removed 5 bases at V and 2 bases at J, leaving 9 bases unmatched. The sequencing sample was made of blood. The rearrangement joins TRBV7-2 to TRBJ1-2; 12 bases match TRBD1. The origin of this receptor is a woman younger than 45 in good health. The CDR3 region is CASSGRDRGRKNYGYTF. In DNA, the CDR3 is TGTGCCAGCAGCGGAAGGGACAGGGGGCGAAAAAACTATGGCTACACCTTC.